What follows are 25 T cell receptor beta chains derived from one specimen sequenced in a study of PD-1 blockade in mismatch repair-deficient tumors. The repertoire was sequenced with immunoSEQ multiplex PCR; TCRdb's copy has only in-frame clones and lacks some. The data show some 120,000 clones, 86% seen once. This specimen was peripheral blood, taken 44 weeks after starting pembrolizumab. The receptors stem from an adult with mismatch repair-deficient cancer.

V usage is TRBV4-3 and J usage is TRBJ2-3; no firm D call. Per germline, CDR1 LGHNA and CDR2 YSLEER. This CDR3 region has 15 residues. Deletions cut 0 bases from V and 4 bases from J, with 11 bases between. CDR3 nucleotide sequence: TGCGCCAGCAGCCAAGAACTGTCCAGGCCAGATACGCAGTATTTT. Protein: CASSQELSRPDTQYF.

The CDR3 DNA reads TGCGCCAGCAGCTTAACAGGGGGCTTCGACACTGAAGCTTTCTTT. Residues: CASSLTGGFDTEAFF. The chain couples TRBV5-1 to TRBJ1-1; TRBD1 aligns across 9 bases. CDR1 SGHRS and CDR2 YFSETQ come from the germline V gene. V trimming: 2 bases; J trimming: 3 bases; junction bases outside the gene matches: 5. CDR3 length equals 15 residues. Full variable domain (remainder filled in from reference TRBV5-1 and TRBJ1-1): KAGVTQTPRYLIKTRGQQVTLSCSPISGHRSVSWYQQTPGQGLQFLFEYFSETQRNKGNFPGRFSGRQFSNSRSEMNVSTLELGDSALYLCASSLTGGFDTEAFFGQGTRLTVV.

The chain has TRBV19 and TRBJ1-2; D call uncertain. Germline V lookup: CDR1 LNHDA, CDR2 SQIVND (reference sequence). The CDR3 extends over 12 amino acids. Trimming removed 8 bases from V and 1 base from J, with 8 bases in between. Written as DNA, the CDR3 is TGTGCCAGTGGCAGAGGTAACTATGGCTACACCTTC. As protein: CASGRGNYGYTF.

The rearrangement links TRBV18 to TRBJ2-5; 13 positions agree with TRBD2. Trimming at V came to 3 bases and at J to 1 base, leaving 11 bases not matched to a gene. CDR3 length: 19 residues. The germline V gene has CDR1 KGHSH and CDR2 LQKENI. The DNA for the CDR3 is TGTGCCAGCTCACCCGGACTAGCGGGAGATAGGGAGGCCCAAGAGACCCAGTACTTC. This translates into CASSPGLAGDREAQETQYF.

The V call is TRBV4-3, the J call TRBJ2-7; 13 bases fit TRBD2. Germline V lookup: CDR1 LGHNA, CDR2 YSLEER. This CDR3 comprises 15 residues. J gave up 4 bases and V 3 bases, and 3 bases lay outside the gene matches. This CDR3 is CASSQGLAGRYEQYF. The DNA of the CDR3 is TGCGCCAGCAGCCAGGGACTAGCGGGAAGATACGAGCAGTACTTC.

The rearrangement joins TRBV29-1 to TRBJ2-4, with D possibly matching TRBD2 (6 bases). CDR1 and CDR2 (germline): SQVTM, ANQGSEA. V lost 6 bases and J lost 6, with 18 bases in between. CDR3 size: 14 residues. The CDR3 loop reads CSVVPGGVTNIQYF. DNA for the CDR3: TGCAGCGTGGTCCCCGGCGGGGTTACAAACATTCAGTACTTC.

The CDR3 sequence is CASSQDWGTTDTQYF. CDR3 sequence (DNA): TGCGCCAGCAGCCAAGATTGGGGGACCACAGATACGCAGTATTTT. This chain joins TRBV4-3 and TRBJ2-3; D assignment may be TRBD1 or TRBD2 (5 bases each). This CDR3 region has 15 residues. The germline V gene has CDR1 LGHNA and CDR2 YSLEER. Trimming removed 0 bases at V and 2 bases at J, with 9 bases between.

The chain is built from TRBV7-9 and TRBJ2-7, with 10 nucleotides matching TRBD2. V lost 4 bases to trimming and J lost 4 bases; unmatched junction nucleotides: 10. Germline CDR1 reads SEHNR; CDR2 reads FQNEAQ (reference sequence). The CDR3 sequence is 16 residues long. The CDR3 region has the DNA TGTGCCAGCAGCTCAAGCGACCTAGCGGGGGTATACGAGCAGTACTTC. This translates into CASSSSDLAGVYEQYF.

CDR3 loop: CASSVTSGRADTQYF. DNA for the CDR3: TGTGCCAGCAGTGTAACTAGCGGGAGGGCAGATACGCAGTATTTT. The chain uses TRBV9 and TRBJ2-3, with TRBD2 matching over 13 bases. Trimming removed 5 bases from V and 4 bases from J; junction bases left unmatched: 4. CDR1 is SGDLS, CDR2 YYNGEE, per germline. The CDR3 totals 15 residues.

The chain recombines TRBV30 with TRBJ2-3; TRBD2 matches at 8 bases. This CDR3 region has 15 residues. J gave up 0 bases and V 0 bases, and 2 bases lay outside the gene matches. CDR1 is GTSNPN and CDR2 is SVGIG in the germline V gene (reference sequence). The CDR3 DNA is TGTGCCTGGAGTGTAGGGACTAGGAGCACAGATACGCAGTATTTT. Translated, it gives CAWSVGTRSTDTQYF.

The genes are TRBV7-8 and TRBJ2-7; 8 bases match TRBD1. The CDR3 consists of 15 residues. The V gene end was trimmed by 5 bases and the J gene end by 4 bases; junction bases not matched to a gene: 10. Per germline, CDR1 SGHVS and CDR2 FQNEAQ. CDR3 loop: CASSTPDRETYEQYF. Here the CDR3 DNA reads TGTGCCAGCAGCACCCCGGACAGGGAAACATACGAGCAGTACTTC.

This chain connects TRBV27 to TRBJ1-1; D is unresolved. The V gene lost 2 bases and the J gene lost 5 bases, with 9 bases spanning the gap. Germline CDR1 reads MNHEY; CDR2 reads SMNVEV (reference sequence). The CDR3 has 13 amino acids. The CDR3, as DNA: TGTGCCAGCAGTTTAGGTCCCCAGACTGAAGCTTTCTTT. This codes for CASSLGPQTEAFF.

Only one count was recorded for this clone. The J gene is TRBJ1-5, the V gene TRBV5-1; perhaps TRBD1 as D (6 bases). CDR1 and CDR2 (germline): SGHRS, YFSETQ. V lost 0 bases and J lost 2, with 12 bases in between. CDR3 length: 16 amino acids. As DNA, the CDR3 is TGCGCCAGCAGCTTGGGGGGGCAAGGGGGCAATCAGCCCCAGCATTTT. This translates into CASSLGGQGGNQPQHF. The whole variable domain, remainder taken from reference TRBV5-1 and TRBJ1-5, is KAGVTQTPRYLIKTRGQQVTLSCSPISGHRSVSWYQQTPGQGLQFLFEYFSETQRNKGNFPGRFSGRQFSNSRSEMNVSTLELGDSALYLCASSLGGQGGNQPQHFGDGTRLSIL.

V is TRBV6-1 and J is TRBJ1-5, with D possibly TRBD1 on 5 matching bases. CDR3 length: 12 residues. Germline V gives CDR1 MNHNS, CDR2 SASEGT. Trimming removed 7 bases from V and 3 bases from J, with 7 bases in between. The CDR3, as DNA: TGTGCCAGCAAACAGGTCAATCAGCCCCAGCATTTT. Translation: CASKQVNQPQHF.

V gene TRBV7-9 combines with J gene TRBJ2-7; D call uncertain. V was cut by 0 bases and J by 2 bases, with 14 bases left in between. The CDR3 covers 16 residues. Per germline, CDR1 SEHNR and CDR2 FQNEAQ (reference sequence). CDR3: CASSLAVEWPPYEQYF. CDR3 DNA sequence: TGTGCCAGCAGCTTAGCGGTTGAGTGGCCCCCCTACGAGCAGTACTTC.

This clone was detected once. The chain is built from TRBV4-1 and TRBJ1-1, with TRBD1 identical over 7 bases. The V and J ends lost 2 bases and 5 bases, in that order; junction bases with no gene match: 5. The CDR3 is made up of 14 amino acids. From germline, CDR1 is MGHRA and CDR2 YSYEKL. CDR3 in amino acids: CASSQQGVATEAFF. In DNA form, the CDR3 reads TGCGCCAGCAGCCAACAGGGGGTGGCGACTGAAGCTTTCTTT.

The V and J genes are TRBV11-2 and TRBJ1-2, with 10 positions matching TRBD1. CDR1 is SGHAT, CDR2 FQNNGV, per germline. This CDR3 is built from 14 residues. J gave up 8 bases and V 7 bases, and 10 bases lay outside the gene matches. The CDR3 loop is CASNPGTGAQGYTF. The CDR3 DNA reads TGTGCCAGCAACCCCGGGACAGGGGCTCAAGGCTACACCTTC.

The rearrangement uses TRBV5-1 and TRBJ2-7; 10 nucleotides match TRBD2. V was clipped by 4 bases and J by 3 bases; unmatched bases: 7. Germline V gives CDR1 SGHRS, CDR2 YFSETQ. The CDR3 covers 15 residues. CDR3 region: CASSAASGSLYEQYF. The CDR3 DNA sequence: TGCGCCAGCAGCGCCGCTAGCGGGAGTCTCTACGAGCAGTACTTC.

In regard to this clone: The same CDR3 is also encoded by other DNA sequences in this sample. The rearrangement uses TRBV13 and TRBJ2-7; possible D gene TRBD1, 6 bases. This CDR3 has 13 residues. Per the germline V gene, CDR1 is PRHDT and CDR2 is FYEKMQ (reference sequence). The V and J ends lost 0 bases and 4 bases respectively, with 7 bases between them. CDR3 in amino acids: CASSLGRGYEQYF. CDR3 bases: TGTGCCAGCAGCTTAGGCAGGGGATACGAGCAGTACTTC.

The DNA for the CDR3 is TGTGCCAGCAGTTACGAAGCGGGGTTCCAAGAGACCCAGTACTTC. Encoded protein: CASSYEAGFQETQYF. The chain combines TRBV6-5 with TRBJ2-5, with TRBD2 matching 7 bases. Germline CDR1 MNHEY, CDR2 SVGAGI. V was pared by 2 bases and J by 1 base, with 4 bases of the junction left unmatched. CDR3 length: 15 amino acids.

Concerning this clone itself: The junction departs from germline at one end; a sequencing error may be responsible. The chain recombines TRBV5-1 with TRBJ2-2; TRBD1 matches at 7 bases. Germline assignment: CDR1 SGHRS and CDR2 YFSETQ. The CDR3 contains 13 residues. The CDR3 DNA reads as TGCGCCAGCAGCAAGGACAGGACCGGCGAGCTGTTTTTT. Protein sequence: CASSKDRTGELFF. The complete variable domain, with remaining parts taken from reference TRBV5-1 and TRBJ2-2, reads KAGVTQTPRYLIKTRGQQVTLSCSPISGHRSVSWYQQTPGQGLQFLFEYFSETQRNKGNFPGRFSGRQFSNSRSEMNVSTLELGDSALYLCASSKDRTGELFFGEGSRLTVL.

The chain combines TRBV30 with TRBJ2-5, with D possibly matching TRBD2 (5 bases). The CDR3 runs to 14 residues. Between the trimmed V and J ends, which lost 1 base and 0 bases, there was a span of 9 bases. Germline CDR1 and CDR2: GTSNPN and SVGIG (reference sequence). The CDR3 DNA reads TGTGCCTGGAGTGGTTCCGGGAACCAAGAGACCCAGTACTTC. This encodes CAWSGSGNQETQYF. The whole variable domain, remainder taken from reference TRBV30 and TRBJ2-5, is SQTIHQWPATLVQPVGSPLSLECTVEGTSNPNLYWYRQAAGRGLQLLFYSVGIGQISSEVPQNLSASRPQDRQFILSSKKLLLSDSGFYLCAWSGSGNQETQYFGPGTRLLVL.

CDR3 coding DNA: TGTGCCAGCAGCGTAGGGGGACAGGTACAAGAGACCCAGTACTTC. This translates into CASSVGGQVQETQYF. The chain is built from TRBV9 and TRBJ2-5, with 8 positions matching TRBD1. Germline loops: CDR1 SGDLS, CDR2 YYNGEE. Trimming cost V 0 bases and J 2 bases; bases outside gene matches: 3. The CDR3 runs to 15 residues.

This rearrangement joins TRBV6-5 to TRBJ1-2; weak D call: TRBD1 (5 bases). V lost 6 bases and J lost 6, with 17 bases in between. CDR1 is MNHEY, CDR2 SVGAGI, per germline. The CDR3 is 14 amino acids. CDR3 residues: CASRKTGRSDGYTF. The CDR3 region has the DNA TGTGCCAGCAGAAAAACGGGACGCTCAGATGGCTACACCTTC.

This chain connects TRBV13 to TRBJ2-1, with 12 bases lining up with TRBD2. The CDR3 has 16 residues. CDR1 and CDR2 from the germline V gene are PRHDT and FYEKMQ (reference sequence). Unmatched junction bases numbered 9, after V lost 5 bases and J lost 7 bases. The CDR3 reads CASSGRLAGVGNEQFF. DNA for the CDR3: TGTGCCAGCAGCGGTCGACTAGCGGGAGTCGGGAATGAGCAGTTCTTC.